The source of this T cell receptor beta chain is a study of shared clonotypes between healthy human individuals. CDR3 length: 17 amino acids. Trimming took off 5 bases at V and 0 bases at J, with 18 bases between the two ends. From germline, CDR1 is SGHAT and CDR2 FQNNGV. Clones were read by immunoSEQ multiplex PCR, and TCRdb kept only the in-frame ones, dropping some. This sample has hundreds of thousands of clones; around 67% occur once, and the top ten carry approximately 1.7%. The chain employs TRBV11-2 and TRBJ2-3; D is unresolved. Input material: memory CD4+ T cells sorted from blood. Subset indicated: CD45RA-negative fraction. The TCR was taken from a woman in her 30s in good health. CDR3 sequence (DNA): TGTGCCAGCAGCCAACTTAGATCGTTATCTAGCACAGATACGCAGTATTTT. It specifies CASSQLRSLSSTDTQYF.